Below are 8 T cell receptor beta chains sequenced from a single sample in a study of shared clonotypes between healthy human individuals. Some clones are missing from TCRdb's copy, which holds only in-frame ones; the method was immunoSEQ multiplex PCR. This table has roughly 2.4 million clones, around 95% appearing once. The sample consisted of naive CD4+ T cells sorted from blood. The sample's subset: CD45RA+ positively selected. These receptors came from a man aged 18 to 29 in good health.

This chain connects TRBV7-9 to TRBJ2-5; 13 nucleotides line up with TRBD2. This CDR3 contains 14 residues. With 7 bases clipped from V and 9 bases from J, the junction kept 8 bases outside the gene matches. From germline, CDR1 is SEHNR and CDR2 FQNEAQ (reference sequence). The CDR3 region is CASTPGTSGMAQYF. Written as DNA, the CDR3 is TGTGCCAGCACCCCGGGGACTAGCGGGATGGCCCAGTACTTC.

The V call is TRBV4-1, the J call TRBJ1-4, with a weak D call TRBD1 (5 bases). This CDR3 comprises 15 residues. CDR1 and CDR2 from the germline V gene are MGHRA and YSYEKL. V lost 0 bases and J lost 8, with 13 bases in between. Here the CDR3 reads CASSQDVQGWEKLFF. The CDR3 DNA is TGCGCCAGCAGCCAAGATGTCCAGGGTTGGGAAAAACTGTTTTTT.

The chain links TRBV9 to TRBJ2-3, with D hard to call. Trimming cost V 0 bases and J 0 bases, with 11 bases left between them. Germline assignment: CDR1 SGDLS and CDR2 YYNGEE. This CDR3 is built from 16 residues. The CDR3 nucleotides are TGTGCCAGCAGCGTAGCTGGCAGTCTAAGCACAGATACGCAGTATTTT. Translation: CASSVAGSLSTDTQYF.

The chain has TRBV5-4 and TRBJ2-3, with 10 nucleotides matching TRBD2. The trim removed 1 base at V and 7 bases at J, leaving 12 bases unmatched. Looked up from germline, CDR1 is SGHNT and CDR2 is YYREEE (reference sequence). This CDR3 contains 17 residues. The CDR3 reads CASSLPSGRALSHTQYF. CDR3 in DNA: TGTGCCAGCAGCTTGCCCAGCGGGAGGGCCTTATCACATACGCAGTATTTT.

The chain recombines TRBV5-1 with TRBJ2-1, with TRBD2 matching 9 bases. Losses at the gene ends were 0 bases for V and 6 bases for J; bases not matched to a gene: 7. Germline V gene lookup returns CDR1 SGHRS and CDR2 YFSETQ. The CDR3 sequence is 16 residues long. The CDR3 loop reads CASSLVGLAGINEQFF. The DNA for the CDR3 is TGCGCCAGCAGCTTGGTGGGCCTAGCGGGAATCAATGAGCAGTTCTTC.

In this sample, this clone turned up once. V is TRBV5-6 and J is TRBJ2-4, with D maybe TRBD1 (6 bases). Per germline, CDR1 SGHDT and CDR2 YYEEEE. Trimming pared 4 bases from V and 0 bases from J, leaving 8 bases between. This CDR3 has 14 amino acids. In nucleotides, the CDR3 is TGTGCCAGCAGCGTGGACAGAGCCAAAAACATTCAGTACTTC. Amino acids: CASSVDRAKNIQYF.

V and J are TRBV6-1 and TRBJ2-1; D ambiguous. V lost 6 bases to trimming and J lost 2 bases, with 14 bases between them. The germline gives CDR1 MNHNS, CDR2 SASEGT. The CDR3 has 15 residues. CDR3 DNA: TGTGCCAGCAGCGATACTGGTGGTGCCTACAATGAGCAGTTCTTC. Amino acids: CASSDTGGAYNEQFF.

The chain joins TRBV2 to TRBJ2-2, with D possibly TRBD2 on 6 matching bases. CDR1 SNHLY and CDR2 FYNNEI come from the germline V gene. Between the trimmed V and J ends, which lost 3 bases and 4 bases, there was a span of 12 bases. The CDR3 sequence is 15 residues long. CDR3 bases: TGTGCCAGCAGTGACGGCGGGAAGGGCACCGGGGAGCTGTTTTTT. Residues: CASSDGGKGTGELFF.